This TCR beta chain originates from a study of blood T cell repertoires in COVID-19. Across the study: Samples representing acute and convalescent COVID-19 were sourced from the United States, Italy and Spain. Nucleic acid was either cDNA or gDNA, and it came from T cells, B-cell-depleted T cells, or PBMCs.

In the source study's methods: By means of reference gene primer amplification, nucleated cell counts were estimated. The repertoire was sequenced with immunoSEQ multiplex PCR; TCRdb's copy has only in-frame clones and lacks some. D and trimming come from the DNA, and the V and J calls and clone size come from that table. The repertoire holds fewer than 300,000 clones, with 85% to 90% as singletons. J gave up 4 bases and V 5 bases, and 11 bases lay outside the gene matches. From germline, CDR1 is SEHNR and CDR2 FQNEAQ (reference sequence). The CDR3 consists of 15 residues. Material: peripheral blood. V gene TRBV7-9 combines with J gene TRBJ2-7; 7 nucleotides match TRBD1. This TCR derives from a woman aged 40 to 50 who had recovered from COVID-19. The CDR3 region is CASSLGGTALYEQYF. The CDR3 bases are TGTGCCAGCAGCCTGGGTGGGACAGCACTTTACGAGCAGTACTTC.